This TCR beta chain originates from a study of cytomegalovirus exposure and HLA in healthy donors. With respect to this clone: Its antigen is currently unknown.

Use of 60 Vbeta and 13 Jbeta primers characterized the PCR. Generated by immunoSEQ multiplex PCR, the TCRdb table keeps only in-frame clones and is missing some. The table counts approximately 110,000 clones; around 3.6% lies in the top ten. The study's findings and limits: On later analysis, the bulk of CMV-associated TCR beta chains appeared to be HLA-restricted. Within an earlier analysis, most TCR beta V segments proved productive either about 90% or about 30% of the time. Researchers catalogued some 160 TCR beta chains as cytomegalovirus-associated.

The CDR3 length is 14 residues. Between the trimmed V and J ends, which lost 3 bases and 2 bases, there was a span of 11 bases. The germline CDR1 and CDR2 sequences are SGHNT and YYREEE (reference sequence). The chain has TRBV5-4 and TRBJ1-2, with a tentative D call TRBD1 (5 bases). The sample comprised PBMCs. The sequence came from a man aged 18 to 29 in good health and CMV-seronegative. The CDR3 loop is CASSYKGQNYGYTF. In nucleotides, the CDR3 is TGTGCCAGCAGCTATAAGGGGCAGAACTATGGCTACACCTTC.